This TCR beta chain was obtained from a study of cytomegalovirus exposure and HLA in healthy donors. Whole-study context: A data release that came early held roughly 80 million unique TCRs from HLA-typed donors. Across some 400 genotyped donors, approximately 80% landed in the Caucasian-associated ancestry cluster. Regarding the study as a whole: The productive fraction for most TCR beta V segments was about 87% or about 30% in an earlier analysis.

A remark on this clone: Its specificity is unknown.

The PCR had 60 Vbeta and 13 Jbeta primers. The method was immunoSEQ multiplex PCR; TCRdb's version includes in-frame clones alone and lacks a portion of them. Of approximately 79,000 clones listed, about 79% are singletons. The CDR3 is made up of 15 amino acids. The germline CDR1 and CDR2 sequences are MNHEY and SVGAGI. V was pared by 5 bases and J by 8 bases, with 6 bases of the junction left unmatched. Material for sequencing was PBMCs. This receptor was obtained from a man aged 35 to 55 in good health and CMV-seronegative. The V gene is TRBV6-5, the J gene TRBJ2-1; 13 bases map to TRBD2. This CDR3 is CASSRLAGGADEQFF. CDR3 nucleotides: TGTGCCAGCAGTAGACTAGCGGGAGGTGCCGATGAGCAGTTCTTC.